The rows below give T cell receptor beta chains drawn from one sample of a study of vaccination and CD4 T cells after COVID-19. TCRdb recomputed calls from the PCR reads with MiXCR, one row per CDR3 protein. This table holds fewer than 13,000 distinct CDR3 sequences, almost 30% found once. No antigen is known for these receptors. The sequencing sample was made of CD4+ T cells from blood, cultured in vitro. The receptor source for this set is a human donor in good health. The CDR3 runs from the conserved cysteine through the conserved F or W. A D gene is named only where the DNA matches it firmly. Size is omitted from some rows. Given values are once, few, many or a class for expanded clones.

V	D	J	size	CDR3	DNA
TRBV18	TRBD1	TRBJ2-3	few	CASSPVQGADTQYF	TGTGCCAGCTCACCGGTACAGGGGGCAGATACGCAGTATTTT
TRBV7-2	NA	TRBJ1-1	once	CASGAGGVGTEAFF	TGTGCCAGCGGCGCGGGAGGAGTGGGCACTGAAGCTTTCTTT
TRBV4-3	NA	TRBJ2-2	NA	CASSPRPVNTGELFF	TGCGCCAGCAGCCCTCGGCCGGTGAACACCGGGGAGCTGTTTTTT
TRBV6-1	NA	TRBJ1-6	NA	CASKAGHYNSPLHF	TGTGCCAGCAAAGCTGGACATTATAATTCACCCCTCCACTTT
TRBV7-9	NA	TRBJ2-7	NA	CASSLAGGGPYEQYF	TGTGCCAGCAGCTTAGCGGGAGGGGGCCCCTACGAGCAGTACTTC
TRBV7-8	TRBD2	TRBJ2-5	NA	CASSLESSGRKETQYF	TGTGCCAGCAGCTTAGAGTCTAGCGGGAGGAAAGAGACCCAGTACTTC
TRBV6-2/TRBV6-3	TRBD2	TRBJ2-7	NA	CASVLAASYEQYF	TGTGCCAGTGTACTAGCGGCTTCCTACGAGCAGTACTTC
TRBV18	NA	TRBJ1-2	few	CASSPRTEEGYTF	TGTGCCAGCTCACCTAGGACGGAAGAGGGCTACACCTTC
TRBV4-3	NA	TRBJ1-3	few	CASSQVADTIYF	TGCGCCAGCAGCCAAGTCGCCGACACCATATATTTT
TRBV6-1	TRBD1	TRBJ1-4	few	CASSHRDRDEKLFF	TGTGCCAGCAGTCACCGGGACAGGGACGAAAAACTGTTTTTT
TRBV6-4	TRBD1	TRBJ2-1	NA	CASSEQGGSYNEQFF	TGTGCCAGCAGTGAACAGGGGGGCTCCTACAATGAGCAGTTCTTC
TRBV27	NA	TRBJ1-5	NA	CASSLIWDQPQHF	TGTGCCAGCAGTTTAATTTGGGATCAGCCCCAGCATTTT
TRBV6-5	NA	TRBJ1-2	NA	CASSFQVSYGYTF	TGTGCCAGCAGTTTTCAGGTTAGCTATGGCTACACCTTC
TRBV24-1	NA	TRBJ2-1	few	CATSTPGPKGDEQFF	TGTGCCACCAGTACCCCGGGCCCAAAAGGGGATGAGCAGTTCTTC
TRBV27	NA	TRBJ1-5	NA	CASSFARDQPQHF	TGTGCCAGCAGTTTCGCTCGCGATCAGCCCCAGCATTTT
TRBV25-1	NA	TRBJ2-7	NA	CASRGGDLSGQYF	TGTGCCAGCAGGGGCGGGGATCTCTCTGGGCAGTACTTC
TRBV7-9	NA	TRBJ1-1	few	CASSLTAVNTEAFF	TGTGCCAGCAGCTTAACAGCCGTGAACACTGAAGCTTTCTTT
TRBV5-8	NA	TRBJ1-3	NA	CASSNDPDQAGNTIYF	TGTGCCAGCAGCAACGACCCGGACCAGGCTGGAAACACCATATATTTT
TRBV19	TRBD1	TRBJ1-5	NA	CASSPGQSNQPQHF	TGTGCCAGTAGTCCGGGACAGAGCAATCAGCCCCAGCATTTT
TRBV20-1	NA	TRBJ1-4	few	CSASKPGFGEKLFF	TGCAGTGCTAGCAAACCAGGGTTCGGAGAAAAACTGTTTTTT
TRBV5-4	NA	TRBJ1-2	few	CASSRSYGYTF	TGTGCCAGCAGCCGTTCATACGGCTACACCTTC
TRBV27	TRBD2	TRBJ2-1	NA	CASSSKTSASSYNEQFF	TGTGCCAGCAGTTCGAAGACTAGCGCGAGCTCCTACAATGAGCAGTTCTTC
TRBV19	TRBD1	TRBJ1-1	NA	CASSILFMTGPEAFF	TGTGCCAGTAGTATCTTATTCATGACAGGGCCTGAAGCTTTCTTT
TRBV28	TRBD2	TRBJ2-1	once	CAVLKRDSYNEQFF	TGTGCCGTCCTCAAGCGGGACTCCTACAATGAGCAGTTCTTC
TRBV5-1	TRBD2	TRBJ2-7	NA	CASSMSRAGSYEQYF	TGCGCCAGCAGCATGTCTAGAGCGGGGAGCTACGAGCAGTACTTC
TRBV28	NA	TRBJ2-6	few	CASRIPGNSGANVLTF	TGTGCCAGCAGAATCCCAGGGAACTCTGGGGCCAACGTCCTGACTTTC
TRBV10-2	NA	TRBJ1-2	NA	CASKETNYGYTF	TGCGCCAGCAAGGAGACTAACTATGGCTACACCTTC
TRBV7-2	NA	TRBJ1-2	NA	CASSLEGQGHGYTF	TGTGCCAGCAGCTTAGAAGGGCAGGGTCATGGCTACACCTTC
TRBV19	NA	TRBJ2-5	few	CASSPWRGTQYF	TGTGCCAGTAGTCCCTGGAGAGGGACCCAGTACTTC
TRBV24-1	NA	TRBJ2-4	NA	CATSDSRDALNIQYF	TGTGCCACCAGTGATTCCCGGGACGCGTTAAACATTCAGTACTTC
TRBV6-1	NA	TRBJ2-7	NA	CASSIGTSHYEQYF	TGTGCCAGCAGTATAGGGACGTCGCACTACGAGCAGTACTTC
TRBV27	TRBD1	TRBJ2-5	NA	CASSERQGGVWAQYF	TGTGCCAGCAGTGAACGACAGGGTGGGGTTTGGGCCCAGTACTTC
TRBV11-2	TRBD1	TRBJ1-1	NA	CASSCEQGYTEAFF	TGTGCCAGCAGTTGTGAACAGGGGTACACTGAAGCTTTCTTT
TRBV21-1	NA	TRBJ2-7	NA	CASSKSGVRIDEQYF	TGTGCCAGCAGCAAATCGGGGGTACGGATCGACGAGCAGTACTTC
TRBV5-8	NA	TRBJ1-1	NA	CASSSPANTEAFF	TGTGCCAGCAGCTCCCCGGCGAACACTGAAGCTTTCTTT
TRBV7-8	TRBD2	TRBJ2-1	NA	CASRPIAGRENEQFF	TGTGCCAGCAGGCCAATAGCGGGGCGGGAGAATGAGCAGTTCTTC
TRBV7-8	TRBD1	TRBJ2-5	NA	CASSPMLGQGARETQYF	TGTGCCAGCAGCCCGATGCTAGGACAGGGGGCGCGTGAGACCCAGTACTTC
TRBV14	NA	TRBJ2-6	NA	CASSQMTGANVLTF	TGTGCCAGCAGCCAAATGACTGGGGCCAACGTCCTGACTTTC
TRBV6-1	TRBD1	TRBJ1-4	few	CASSETGMKLFF	TGTGCCAGCAGCGAGACAGGGATGAAACTGTTTTTT
TRBV7-2	NA	TRBJ1-2	NA	CASSLRRGASGGYTF	TGTGCCAGCAGCTTAAGGCGGGGGGCTTCCGGGGGCTACACCTTC
TRBV28	NA	TRBJ1-5	NA	CASQDSQNNQPQHF	TGTGCCAGCCAGGACAGTCAGAACAATCAGCCCCAGCATTTT
TRBV19	NA	TRBJ1-2	NA	CASSIKRDPLYGYTF	TGTGCCAGTAGTATTAAAAGGGACCCCCTCTATGGCTACACCTTC
TRBV10-3	TRBD1	TRBJ2-1	NA	CATRQGPPNEQFF	TGTGCCACCCGACAGGGTCCTCCCAATGAGCAGTTCTTC
TRBV15	TRBD2	TRBJ2-5	few	CATRGLAQETQYF	TGTGCCACCAGAGGACTAGCGCAAGAGACCCAGTACTTC
TRBV24-1	NA	TRBJ1-2	NA	CATSGRGFNYGYTF	TGTGCCACCAGTGGGCGGGGATTCAACTATGGCTACACCTTC
TRBV6-2/TRBV6-3	TRBD2	TRBJ2-7	NA	CASTSFGREKTYEQYF	TGTGCCAGCACCTCGTTTGGGCGGGAGAAAACCTACGAGCAGTACTTC
TRBV27	TRBD1	TRBJ1-1	NA	CASSLLQGRKAFF	TGTGCCAGCAGTTTATTACAGGGGAGGAAAGCTTTCTTT
TRBV9	NA	TRBJ2-7	few	CASSSLGGAETRQYF	TGTGCCAGCAGCTCCCTGGGGGGGGCTGAGACTCGCCAGTACTTC
TRBV12-3/TRBV12-4	NA	TRBJ2-7	NA	CASRASGSYEQYF	TGTGCCAGCAGGGCATCGGGGTCCTACGAGCAGTACTTC
TRBV2	TRBD1	TRBJ1-5	NA	CASSGTGQLYSNQPQHF	TGTGCCAGCAGTGGGACAGGCCAACTATATAGCAATCAGCCCCAGCATTTT
TRBV7-3	NA	TRBJ1-3	NA	CASSQMAGANTIYF	TGTGCCAGCAGCCAAATGGCGGGGGCTAACACCATATATTTT